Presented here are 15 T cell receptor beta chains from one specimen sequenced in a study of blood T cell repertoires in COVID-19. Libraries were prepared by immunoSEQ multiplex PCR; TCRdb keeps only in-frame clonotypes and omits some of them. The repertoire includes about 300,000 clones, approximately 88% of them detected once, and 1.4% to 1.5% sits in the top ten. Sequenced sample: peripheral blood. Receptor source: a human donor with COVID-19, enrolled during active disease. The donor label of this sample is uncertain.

This chain's CDR3 is CSAGAWQNTEAFF. The CDR3 DNA is TGCAGTGCTGGTGCCTGGCAGAACACTGAAGCTTTCTTT. V usage is TRBV20-1 and J usage is TRBJ1-1; D is ambiguous. Deletions cut 5 bases from V and 1 base from J, with 11 bases between. In germline, CDR1 is DFQATT, CDR2 SNEGSKA (reference sequence). The CDR3 consists of 13 residues.

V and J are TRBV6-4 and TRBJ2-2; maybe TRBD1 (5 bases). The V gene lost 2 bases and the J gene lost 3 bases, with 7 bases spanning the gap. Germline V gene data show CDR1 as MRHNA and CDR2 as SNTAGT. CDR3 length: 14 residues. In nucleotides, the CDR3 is TGTGCCAGCAGTGACCAGGGTCACACCGGGGAGCTGTTTTTT. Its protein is CASSDQGHTGELFF.

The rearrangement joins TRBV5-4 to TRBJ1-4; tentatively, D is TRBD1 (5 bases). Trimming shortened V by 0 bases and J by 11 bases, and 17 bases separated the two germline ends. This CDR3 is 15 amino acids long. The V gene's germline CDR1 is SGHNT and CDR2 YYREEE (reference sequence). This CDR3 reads CASSLAGGGNGKLFF. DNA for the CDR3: TGTGCCAGCAGCTTGGCTGGCGGGGGGAATGGGAAACTGTTTTTT.

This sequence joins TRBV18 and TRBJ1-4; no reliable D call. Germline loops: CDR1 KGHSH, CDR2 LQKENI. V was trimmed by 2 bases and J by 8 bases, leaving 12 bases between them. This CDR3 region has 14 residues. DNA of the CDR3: TGTGCCAGCTCACCAGTTCACCCGGGGGAAAAACTGTTTTTT. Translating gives CASSPVHPGEKLFF.

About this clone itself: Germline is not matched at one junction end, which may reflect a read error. CDR3 DNA sequence: TGCAGCGTCGAAGGCCAGGGGGTCCAGGAGCAGTTCTTC. It yields the protein CSVEGQGVQEQFF. The V gene is TRBV29-1, the J gene TRBJ2-1, with 7 bases aligning to TRBD1. Germline assignment: CDR1 SQVTM and CDR2 ANQGSEA. The CDR3 length is 13 residues.

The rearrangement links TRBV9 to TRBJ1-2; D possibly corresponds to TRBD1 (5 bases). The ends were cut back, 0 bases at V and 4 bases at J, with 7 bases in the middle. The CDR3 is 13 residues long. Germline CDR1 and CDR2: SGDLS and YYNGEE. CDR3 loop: CASSVAQGYGYTF. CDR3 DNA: TGTGCCAGCAGCGTAGCCCAGGGCTATGGCTACACCTTC.

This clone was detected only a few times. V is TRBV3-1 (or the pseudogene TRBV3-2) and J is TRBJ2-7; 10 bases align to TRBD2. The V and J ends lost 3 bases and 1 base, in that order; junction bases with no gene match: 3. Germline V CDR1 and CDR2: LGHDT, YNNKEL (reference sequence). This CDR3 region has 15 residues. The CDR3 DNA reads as TGTGCCAGCAGCCACGTAGCGGGAGGTTCCTACGAGCAGTACTTC. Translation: CASSHVAGGSYEQYF.

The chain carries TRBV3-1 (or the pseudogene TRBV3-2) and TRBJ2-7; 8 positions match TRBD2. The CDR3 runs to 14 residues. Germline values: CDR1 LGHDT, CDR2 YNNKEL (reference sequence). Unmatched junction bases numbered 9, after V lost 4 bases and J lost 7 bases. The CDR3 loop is CASSPRGGRVEQYF. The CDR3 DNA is TGTGCCAGCAGCCCACGGGGGGGTCGAGTTGAGCAGTACTTC.

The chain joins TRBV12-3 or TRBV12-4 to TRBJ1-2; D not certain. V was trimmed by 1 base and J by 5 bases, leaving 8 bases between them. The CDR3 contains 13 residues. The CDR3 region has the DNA TGTGCCAGCAGTTTAGTGGGAGGGTATGGCTACACCTTC. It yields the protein CASSLVGGYGYTF.

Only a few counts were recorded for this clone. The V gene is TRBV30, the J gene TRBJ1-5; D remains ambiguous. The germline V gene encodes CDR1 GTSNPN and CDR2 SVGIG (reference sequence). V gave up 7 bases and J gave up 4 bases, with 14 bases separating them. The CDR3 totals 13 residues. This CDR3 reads CAFREGNNQPQHF. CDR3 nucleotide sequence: TGTGCCTTTCGGGAGGGCAATAATCAGCCCCAGCATTTT. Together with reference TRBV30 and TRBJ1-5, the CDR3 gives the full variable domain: SQTIHQWPATLVQPVGSPLSLECTVEGTSNPNLYWYRQAAGRGLQLLFYSVGIGQISSEVPQNLSASRPQDRQFILSSKKLLLSDSGFYLCAFREGNNQPQHFGDGTRLSIL.

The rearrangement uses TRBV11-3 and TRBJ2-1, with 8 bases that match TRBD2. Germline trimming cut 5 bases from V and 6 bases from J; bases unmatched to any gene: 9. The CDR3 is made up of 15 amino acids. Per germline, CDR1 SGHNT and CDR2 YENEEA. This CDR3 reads CASSDSGTTSNEQFF. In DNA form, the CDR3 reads TGTGCCAGCAGCGATAGCGGGACTACTAGCAATGAGCAGTTCTTC.

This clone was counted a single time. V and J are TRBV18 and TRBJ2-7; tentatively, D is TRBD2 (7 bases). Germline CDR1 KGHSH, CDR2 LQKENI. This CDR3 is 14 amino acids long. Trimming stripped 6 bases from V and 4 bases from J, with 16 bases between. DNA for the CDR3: TGTGCCAGCTCTTCAAGGGGGGGTCTATACGAGCAGTACTTC. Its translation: CASSSRGGLYEQYF.

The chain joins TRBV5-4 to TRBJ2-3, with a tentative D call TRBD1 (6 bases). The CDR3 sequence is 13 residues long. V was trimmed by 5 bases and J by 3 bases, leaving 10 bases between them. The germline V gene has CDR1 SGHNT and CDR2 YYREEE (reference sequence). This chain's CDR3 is CASRVTGTDTQYF. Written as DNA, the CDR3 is TGTGCCAGCAGAGTAACAGGGACAGATACGCAGTATTTT.

The CDR3 here is CASSNNQETQYF. The CDR3 DNA is TGTGCCAGTAGTAACAATCAAGAGACCCAGTACTTC. The chain combines TRBV19 with TRBJ2-5, with no clear D. The V end was cut by 4 bases, the J end by 2 bases, with 5 bases between. CDR1 is LNHDA and CDR2 is SQIVND in the germline V gene (reference sequence). The CDR3 extends over 12 amino acids.

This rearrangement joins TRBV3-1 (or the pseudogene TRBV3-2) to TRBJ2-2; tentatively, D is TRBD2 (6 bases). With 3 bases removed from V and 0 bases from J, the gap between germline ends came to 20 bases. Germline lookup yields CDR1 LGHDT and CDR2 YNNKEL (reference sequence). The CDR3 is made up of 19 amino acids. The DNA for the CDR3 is TGTGCCAGCAGCCATTATCTCATAGCGGATTCCGCGAACACCGGGGAGCTGTTTTTT. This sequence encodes CASSHYLIADSANTGELFF.